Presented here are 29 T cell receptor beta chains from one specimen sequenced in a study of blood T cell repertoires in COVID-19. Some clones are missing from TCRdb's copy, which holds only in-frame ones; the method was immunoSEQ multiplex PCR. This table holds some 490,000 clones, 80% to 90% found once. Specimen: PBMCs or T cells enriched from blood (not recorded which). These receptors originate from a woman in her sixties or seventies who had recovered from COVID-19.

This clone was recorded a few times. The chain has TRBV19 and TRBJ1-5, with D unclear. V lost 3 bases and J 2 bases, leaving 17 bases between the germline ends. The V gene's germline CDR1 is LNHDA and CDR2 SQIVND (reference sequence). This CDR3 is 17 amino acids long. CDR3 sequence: CASSIVGGVGRNQPQHF. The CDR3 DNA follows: TGTGCCAGTAGTATCGTAGGCGGGGTGGGTCGCAATCAGCCCCAGCATTTT.

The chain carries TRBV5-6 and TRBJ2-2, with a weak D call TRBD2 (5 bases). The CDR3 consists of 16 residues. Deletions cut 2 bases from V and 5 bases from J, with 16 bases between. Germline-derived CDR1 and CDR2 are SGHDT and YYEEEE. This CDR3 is CASSFNSRRGTGELFF. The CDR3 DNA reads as TGTGCCAGCAGCTTCAATTCCAGGAGAGGGACCGGGGAGCTGTTTTTT.

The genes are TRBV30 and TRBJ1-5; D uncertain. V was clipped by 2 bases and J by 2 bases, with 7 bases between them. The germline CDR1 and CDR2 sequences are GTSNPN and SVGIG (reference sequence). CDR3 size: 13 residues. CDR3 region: CAWSSAGNQPQHF. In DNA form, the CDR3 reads TGTGCCTGGAGTTCCGCGGGCAATCAGCCCCAGCATTTT.

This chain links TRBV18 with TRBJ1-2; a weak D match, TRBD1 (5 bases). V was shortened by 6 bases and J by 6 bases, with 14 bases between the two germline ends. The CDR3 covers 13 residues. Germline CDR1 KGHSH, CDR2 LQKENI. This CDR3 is CASSVRQGHGYTF. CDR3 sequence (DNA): TGTGCCAGCTCCGTCAGGCAGGGTCATGGCTACACCTTC.

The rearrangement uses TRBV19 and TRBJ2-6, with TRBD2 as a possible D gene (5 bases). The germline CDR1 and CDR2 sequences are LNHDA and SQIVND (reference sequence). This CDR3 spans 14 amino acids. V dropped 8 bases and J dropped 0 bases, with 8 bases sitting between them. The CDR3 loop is CASSGGSGANVLTF. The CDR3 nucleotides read TGTGCCAGTTCAGGAGGCTCTGGGGCCAACGTCCTGACTTTC.

The DNA for the CDR3 is TGTGCCATCCAAGGCTCAGGGGCTGAAGCTTTCTTT. This encodes CAIQGSGAEAFF. J is TRBJ1-1 and V is TRBV10-3, with D possibly TRBD1 on 6 matching bases. The V and J ends lost 8 bases and 6 bases respectively, with 13 bases between them. The length of the CDR3 is 12 residues. Germline CDR1 and CDR2: ENHRY and SYGVKD.

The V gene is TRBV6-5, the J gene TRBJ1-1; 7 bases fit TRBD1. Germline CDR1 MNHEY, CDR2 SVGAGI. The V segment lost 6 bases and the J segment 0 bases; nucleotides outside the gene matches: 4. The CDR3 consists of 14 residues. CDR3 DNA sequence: TGTGCCAGCAGACGAACAGGGGTGAACACTGAAGCTTTCTTT. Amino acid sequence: CASRRTGVNTEAFF.

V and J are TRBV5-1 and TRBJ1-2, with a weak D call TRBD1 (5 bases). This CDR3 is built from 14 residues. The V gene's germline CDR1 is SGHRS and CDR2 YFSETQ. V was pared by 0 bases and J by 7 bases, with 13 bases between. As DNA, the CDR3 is TGCGCCAGCAGCTTGGACACAGGCTCGGGTGGCTACACCTTC. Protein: CASSLDTGSGGYTF.

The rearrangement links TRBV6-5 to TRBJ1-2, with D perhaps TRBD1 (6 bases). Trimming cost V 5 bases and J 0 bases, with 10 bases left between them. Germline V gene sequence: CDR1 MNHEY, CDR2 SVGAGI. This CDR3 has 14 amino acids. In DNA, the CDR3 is TGTGCCAGCAGTAGACAGGTAGCTAACTATGGCTACACCTTC. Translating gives CASSRQVANYGYTF.

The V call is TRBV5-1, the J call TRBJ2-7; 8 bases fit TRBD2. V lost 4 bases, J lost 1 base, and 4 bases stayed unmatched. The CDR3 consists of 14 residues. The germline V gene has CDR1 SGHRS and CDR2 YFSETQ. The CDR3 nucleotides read TGCGCCAGCAGCCGCGGCGGGGGGTCCTACGAGCAGTACGTC. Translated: CASSRGGGSYEQYV.

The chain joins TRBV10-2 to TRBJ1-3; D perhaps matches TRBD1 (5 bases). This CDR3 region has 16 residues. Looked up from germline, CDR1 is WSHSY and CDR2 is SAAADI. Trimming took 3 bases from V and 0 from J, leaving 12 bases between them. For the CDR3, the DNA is TGCGCCAGCAGTGAAGGACATTTCCGCTCTGGAAACACCATATATTTT. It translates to CASSEGHFRSGNTIYF.

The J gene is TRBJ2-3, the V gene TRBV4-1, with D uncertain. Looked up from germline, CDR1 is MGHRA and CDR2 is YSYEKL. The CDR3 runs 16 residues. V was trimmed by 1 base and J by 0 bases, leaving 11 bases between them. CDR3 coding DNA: TGCGCCAGCAGCCAAGTTATGGCGGATAGCACAGATACGCAGTATTTT. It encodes CASSQVMADSTDTQYF.

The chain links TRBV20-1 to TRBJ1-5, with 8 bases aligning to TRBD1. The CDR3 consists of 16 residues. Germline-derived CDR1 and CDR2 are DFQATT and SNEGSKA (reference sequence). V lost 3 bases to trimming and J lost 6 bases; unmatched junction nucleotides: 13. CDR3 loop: CSASSSLDRAIQPQHF. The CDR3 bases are TGCAGTGCTAGTTCCTCCCTGGACAGGGCGATTCAGCCCCAGCATTTT.

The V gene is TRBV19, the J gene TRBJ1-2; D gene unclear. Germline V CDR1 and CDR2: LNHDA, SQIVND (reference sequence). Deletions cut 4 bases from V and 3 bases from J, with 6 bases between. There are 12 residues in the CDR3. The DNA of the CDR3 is TGTGCCAGTAGTACAACTTACTATGGCTACACCTTC. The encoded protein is CASSTTYYGYTF.

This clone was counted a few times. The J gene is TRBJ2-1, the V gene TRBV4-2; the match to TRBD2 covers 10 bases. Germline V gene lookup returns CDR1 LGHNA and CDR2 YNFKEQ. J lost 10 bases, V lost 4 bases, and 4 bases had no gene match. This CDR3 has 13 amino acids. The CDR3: CASSPLTSGEQFF. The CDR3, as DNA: TGTGCCAGCAGCCCCCTGACTAGCGGGGAGCAGTTCTTC.

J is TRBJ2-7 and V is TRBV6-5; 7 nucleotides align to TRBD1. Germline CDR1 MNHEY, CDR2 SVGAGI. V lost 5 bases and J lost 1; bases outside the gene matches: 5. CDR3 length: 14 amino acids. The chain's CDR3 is CASSPRQGSYEQYF. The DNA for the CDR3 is TGTGCCAGCAGTCCCCGACAGGGTTCCTACGAGCAGTACTTC.

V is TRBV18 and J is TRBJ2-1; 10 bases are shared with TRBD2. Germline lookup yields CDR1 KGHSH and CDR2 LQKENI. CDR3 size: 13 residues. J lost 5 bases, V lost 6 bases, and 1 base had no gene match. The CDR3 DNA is TGTGCCAGCTCCGGGACTAGCGACAATGAGCAGTTCTTC. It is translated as CASSGTSDNEQFF.

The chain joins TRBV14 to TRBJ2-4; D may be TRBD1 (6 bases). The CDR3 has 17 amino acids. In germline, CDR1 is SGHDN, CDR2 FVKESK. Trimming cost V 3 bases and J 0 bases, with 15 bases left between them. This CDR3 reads CASSHLTGDIAKNIQYF. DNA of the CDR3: TGTGCCAGCAGCCACCTGACAGGTGATATAGCCAAAAACATTCAGTACTTC.

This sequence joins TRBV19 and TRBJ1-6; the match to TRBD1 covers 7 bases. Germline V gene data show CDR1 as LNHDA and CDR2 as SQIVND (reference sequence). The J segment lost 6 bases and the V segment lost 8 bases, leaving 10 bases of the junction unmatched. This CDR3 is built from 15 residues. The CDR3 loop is CASRNNRGFNSPLHF. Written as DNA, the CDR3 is TGTGCCAGTCGGAACAACAGGGGATTTAATTCACCCCTCCACTTT. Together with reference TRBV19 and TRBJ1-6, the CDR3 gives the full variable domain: DGGITQSPKYLFRKEGQNVTLSCEQNLNHDAMYWYRQDPGQGLRLIYYSQIVNDFQKGDIAEGYSVSREKKESFPLTVTSAQKNPTAFYLCASRNNRGFNSPLHFGNGTRLTVT.

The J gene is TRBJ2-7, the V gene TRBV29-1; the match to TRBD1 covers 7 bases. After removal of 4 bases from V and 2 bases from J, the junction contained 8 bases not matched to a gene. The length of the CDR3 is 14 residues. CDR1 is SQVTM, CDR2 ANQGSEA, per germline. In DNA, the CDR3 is TGCAGCGTTGCCCCACAGGGGCCGACCTACGAGCAGTACTTC. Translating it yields CSVAPQGPTYEQYF.

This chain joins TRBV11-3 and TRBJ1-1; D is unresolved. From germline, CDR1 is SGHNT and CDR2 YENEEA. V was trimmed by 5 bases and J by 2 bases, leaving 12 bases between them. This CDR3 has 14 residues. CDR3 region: CASSPSAPNTEAFF. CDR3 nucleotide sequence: TGTGCCAGCAGCCCTAGCGCGCCAAACACTGAAGCTTTCTTT.

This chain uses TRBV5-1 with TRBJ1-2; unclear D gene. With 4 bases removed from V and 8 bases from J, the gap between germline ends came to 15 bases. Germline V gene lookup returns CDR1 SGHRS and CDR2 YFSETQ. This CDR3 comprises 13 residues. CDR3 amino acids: CASSDQVQEGYTF. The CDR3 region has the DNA TGCGCCAGCAGCGATCAGGTGCAGGAAGGCTACACCTTC.

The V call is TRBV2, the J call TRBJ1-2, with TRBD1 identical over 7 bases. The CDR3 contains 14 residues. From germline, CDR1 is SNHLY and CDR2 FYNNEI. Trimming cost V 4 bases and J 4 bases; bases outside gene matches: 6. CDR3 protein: CASSGQGTLYGYTF. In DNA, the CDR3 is TGTGCCAGCAGTGGACAGGGTACCCTCTATGGCTACACCTTC.

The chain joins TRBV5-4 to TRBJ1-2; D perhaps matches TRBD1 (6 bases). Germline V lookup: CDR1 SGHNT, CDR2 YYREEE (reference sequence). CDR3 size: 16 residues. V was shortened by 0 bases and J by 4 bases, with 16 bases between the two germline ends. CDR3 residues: CASSLGQGFGGYGYTF. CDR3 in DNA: TGTGCCAGCAGCTTGGGCCAGGGGTTTGGGGGCTATGGCTACACCTTC.

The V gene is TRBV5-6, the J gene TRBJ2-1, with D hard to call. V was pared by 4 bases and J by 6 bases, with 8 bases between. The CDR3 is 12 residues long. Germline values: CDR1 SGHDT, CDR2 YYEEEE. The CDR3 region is CASSTIANEQFF. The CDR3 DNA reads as TGTGCCAGCAGCACTATAGCCAATGAGCAGTTCTTC.

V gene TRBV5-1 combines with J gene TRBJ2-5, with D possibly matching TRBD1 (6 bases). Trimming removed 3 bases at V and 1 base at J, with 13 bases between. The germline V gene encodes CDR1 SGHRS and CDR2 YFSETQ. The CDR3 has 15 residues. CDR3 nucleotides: TGCGCCAGCAGCTCGCGATGGACAGCCCAAGAGACCCAGTACTTC. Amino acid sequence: CASSSRWTAQETQYF. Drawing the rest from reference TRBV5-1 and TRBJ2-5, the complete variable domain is KAGVTQTPRYLIKTRGQQVTLSCSPISGHRSVSWYQQTPGQGLQFLFEYFSETQRNKGNFPGRFSGRQFSNSRSEMNVSTLELGDSALYLCASSSRWTAQETQYFGPGTRLLVL.

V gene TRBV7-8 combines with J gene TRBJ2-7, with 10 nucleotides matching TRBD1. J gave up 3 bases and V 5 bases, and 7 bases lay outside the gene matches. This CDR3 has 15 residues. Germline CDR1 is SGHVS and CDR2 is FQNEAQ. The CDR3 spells CASSPQGQGYYEQYV. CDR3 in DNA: TGTGCCAGCAGCCCCCAGGGACAGGGGTACTACGAGCAGTACGTC.

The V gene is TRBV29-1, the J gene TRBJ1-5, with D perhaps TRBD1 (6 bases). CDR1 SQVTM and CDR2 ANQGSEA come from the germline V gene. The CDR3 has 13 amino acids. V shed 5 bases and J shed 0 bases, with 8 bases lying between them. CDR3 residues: CSVRTDSNQPQHF. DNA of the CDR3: TGCAGCGTTCGGACAGATAGCAATCAGCCCCAGCATTTT.

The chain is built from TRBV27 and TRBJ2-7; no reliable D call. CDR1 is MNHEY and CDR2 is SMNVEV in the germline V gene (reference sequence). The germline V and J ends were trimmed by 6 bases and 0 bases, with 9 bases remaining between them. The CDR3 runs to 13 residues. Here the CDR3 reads CASRTANSYEQYV. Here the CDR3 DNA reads TGTGCCAGCAGGACTGCAAACTCCTACGAGCAGTACGTC.